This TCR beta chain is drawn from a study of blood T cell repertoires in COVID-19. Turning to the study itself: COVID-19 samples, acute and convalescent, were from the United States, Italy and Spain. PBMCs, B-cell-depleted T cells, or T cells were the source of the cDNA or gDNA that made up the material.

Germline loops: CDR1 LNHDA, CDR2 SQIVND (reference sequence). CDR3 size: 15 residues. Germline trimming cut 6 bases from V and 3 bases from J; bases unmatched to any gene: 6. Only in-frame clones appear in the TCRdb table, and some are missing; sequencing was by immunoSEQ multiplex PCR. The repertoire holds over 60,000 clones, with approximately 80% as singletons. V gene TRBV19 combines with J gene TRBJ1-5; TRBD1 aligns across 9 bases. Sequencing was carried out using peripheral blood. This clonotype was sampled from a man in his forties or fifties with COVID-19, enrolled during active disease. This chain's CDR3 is CASSEGQGDNQPQHF. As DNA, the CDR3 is TGTGCCAGTAGCGAGGGACAGGGTGACAATCAGCCCCAGCATTTT.